Each of the 16 T cell receptor beta chains below was sequenced from the same sample in a study of graft-versus-host responses after intestinal transplantation. TCRdb keeps only in-frame clones here, not all; method: immunoSEQ multiplex PCR. Altogether under 100,000 clones are present, less than 95% being singletons, with the ten largest covering roughly 0.36%. These receptors have no identified antigens. Sequences were derived from unstimulated CD8+ T cells sorted from spleen or lymph node cells, sampled before transplant. All receptors come from a human donor who was the organ donor for an intestinal transplant.

This rearrangement joins TRBV7-9 to TRBJ2-2, with D unresolved. Trimming pared 8 bases from V and 2 bases from J, leaving 6 bases between. The germline V gene encodes CDR1 SEHNR and CDR2 FQNEAQ (reference sequence). The CDR3 consists of 12 residues. This chain's CDR3 is CASEINTGELFF. For the CDR3, the DNA is TGTGCCAGCGAGATTAACACCGGGGAGCTGTTTTTT.

The chain has TRBV28 and TRBJ2-3; D is possibly TRBD2 (5 bases). The CDR3 length is 14 residues. The ends were cut back, 1 base at V and 4 bases at J, with 9 bases in the middle. Germline CDR1 is MDHEN and CDR2 is SYDVKM. The CDR3 protein is CASSLSSGADTQYF. CDR3 DNA: TGTGCCAGCAGTTTATCTTCCGGGGCAGATACGCAGTATTTT.

The chain is built from TRBV4-1 and TRBJ2-7, with TRBD2 matching over 8 bases. The CDR3 has 15 amino acids. With 1 base clipped from V and 6 bases from J, the junction kept 8 bases outside the gene matches. Germline V gives CDR1 MGHRA, CDR2 YSYEKL. CDR3 sequence: CASSQGPGLGGEQYF. The CDR3 DNA sequence: TGCGCCAGCAGCCAAGGGCCGGGACTAGGGGGCGAGCAGTACTTC.

This clone has just one count. The V gene is TRBV4-3, the J gene TRBJ2-7, with D perhaps matching TRBD1 (6 bases). Per germline, CDR1 LGHNA and CDR2 YSLEER. With 2 bases removed from V and 6 bases from J, the gap between germline ends came to 11 bases. The CDR3 runs 13 residues. The CDR3 spells CASSQSGVSEQYF. CDR3 coding DNA: TGCGCCAGCAGCCAATCAGGGGTTTCCGAGCAGTACTTC.

V gene TRBV15 combines with J gene TRBJ2-1; 8 positions agree with TRBD1. J lost 1 base, V lost 5 bases, and 7 bases had no gene match. Germline V lookup: CDR1 LNHNV, CDR2 YYDKDF (reference sequence). This CDR3 comprises 16 residues. As DNA, the CDR3 is TGTGCCACCAGCGGACAGGGACCTCCTTCCTACAATGAGCAGTTCTTC. It translates to CATSGQGPPSYNEQFF.

The chain is built from TRBV4-3 and TRBJ1-1, with 7 bases fitting TRBD1. Trimming removed 3 bases from V and 4 bases from J; junction bases left unmatched: 17. The CDR3 covers 18 residues. Germline V gene data show CDR1 as LGHNA and CDR2 as YSLEER. The CDR3 reads CASSQERRGFGVGTEAFF. The CDR3 region has the DNA TGCGCCAGCAGCCAGGAGCGCAGGGGGTTTGGGGTCGGCACTGAAGCTTTCTTT.

The chain joins TRBV9 to TRBJ2-3; tentatively, D is TRBD1 (5 bases). The V gene lost 3 bases and the J gene lost 1 base, with 21 bases spanning the gap. In germline, CDR1 is SGDLS, CDR2 YYNGEE. This CDR3 region has 18 residues. This CDR3 is CASSAVPSAGWGTDTQYF. Written as DNA, the CDR3 is TGTGCCAGCAGCGCCGTACCCAGCGCAGGGTGGGGCACAGATACGCAGTATTTT.

The V and J genes are TRBV7-3 and TRBJ2-3, with TRBD2 identical over 14 bases. This CDR3 contains 15 residues. CDR1 SGHTA and CDR2 FQGTGA come from the germline V gene. After removal of 5 bases from V and 4 bases from J, the junction contained 2 bases not matched to a gene. The CDR3 loop is CASSMGLAGADTQYF. CDR3 DNA: TGTGCCAGCAGCATGGGACTAGCGGGGGCAGATACGCAGTATTTT.

The chain combines TRBV19 with TRBJ1-5; 7 nucleotides align to TRBD1. The CDR3 is 18 residues long. The V gene end was trimmed by 0 bases and the J gene end by 7 bases; junction bases not matched to a gene: 15. The germline V gene has CDR1 LNHDA and CDR2 SQIVND (reference sequence). The CDR3: CASSIDSRGDLSDQPQHF. The CDR3, as DNA: TGTGCCAGTAGTATAGATAGCAGGGGGGACCTTTCAGACCAGCCCCAGCATTTT.

The gene calls are TRBV6-1 and TRBJ2-2, with D maybe TRBD1 (6 bases). Germline V gives CDR1 MNHNS, CDR2 SASEGT. This CDR3 spans 14 amino acids. Trimming removed 10 bases from V and 0 bases from J, with 12 bases in between. The CDR3 protein is CATEAGANTGELFF. The CDR3 DNA reads as TGTGCCACCGAGGCAGGGGCGAACACCGGGGAGCTGTTTTTT.

This chain connects TRBV7-9 to TRBJ2-7; a weak D match, TRBD1 (6 bases). The germline gives CDR1 SEHNR, CDR2 FQNEAQ (reference sequence). This CDR3 contains 13 residues. The V and J ends lost 5 bases and 1 base respectively, with 9 bases between them. CDR3 region: CASSRGGSYEQYF. In DNA form, the CDR3 reads TGTGCCAGCAGCCGAGGGGGTTCCTACGAGCAGTACTTC.

The V and J genes are TRBV5-1 and TRBJ1-2; D is perhaps TRBD1 (5 bases). The germline gives CDR1 SGHRS, CDR2 YFSETQ. The CDR3 runs 15 residues. V was pared by 4 bases and J by 7 bases, with 20 bases between. CDR3 residues: CASSIQEGYGGGYTF. The CDR3 coding sequence is TGCGCCAGCAGCATACAGGAAGGGTACGGGGGTGGCTACACCTTC.

The CDR3 sequence: CASSLPVGGTDTQYF. The CDR3 nucleotides are TGTGCCAGCAGCTTACCGGTGGGGGGAACAGATACGCAGTATTTT. The J gene is TRBJ2-3, the V gene TRBV7-2; D is perhaps TRBD2 (6 bases). CDR1 and CDR2 (germline): SGHTA, FQGNSA. Between the trimmed V and J ends, which lost 2 bases and 3 bases, there was a span of 12 bases. This CDR3 spans 15 amino acids.

The chain employs TRBV4-3 and TRBJ2-2; 9 bases match TRBD2. In germline, CDR1 is LGHNA, CDR2 YSLEER. The J segment lost 2 bases and the V segment lost 2 bases, leaving 6 bases of the junction unmatched. The CDR3 is 17 amino acids. CDR3 DNA: TGCGCCAGCAGCCAACCGGCTAGCGGGGCTAACACCGGGGAGCTGTTTTTT. Translating gives CASSQPASGANTGELFF.

The chain uses TRBV7-9 and TRBJ1-3; TRBD1 aligns across 8 bases. In germline, CDR1 is SEHNR, CDR2 FQNEAQ (reference sequence). The CDR3 extends over 16 amino acids. The J segment lost 2 bases and the V segment lost 1 base, leaving 4 bases of the junction unmatched. The CDR3: CASSLDRGQAGNTIYF. CDR3 sequence (DNA): TGTGCCAGCAGCTTAGACCGGGGACAGGCTGGAAACACCATATATTTT.

This rearrangement joins TRBV7-9 to TRBJ1-4, with TRBD1 matching 8 bases. The trim removed 5 bases at V and 12 bases at J, leaving 11 bases unmatched. Looked up from germline, CDR1 is SEHNR and CDR2 is FQNEAQ (reference sequence). The CDR3 covers 14 residues. CDR3 sequence: CASSLDRAVKELFF. The CDR3 DNA sequence: TGTGCCAGCAGCCTGGACAGGGCAGTAAAGGAACTGTTTTTT.